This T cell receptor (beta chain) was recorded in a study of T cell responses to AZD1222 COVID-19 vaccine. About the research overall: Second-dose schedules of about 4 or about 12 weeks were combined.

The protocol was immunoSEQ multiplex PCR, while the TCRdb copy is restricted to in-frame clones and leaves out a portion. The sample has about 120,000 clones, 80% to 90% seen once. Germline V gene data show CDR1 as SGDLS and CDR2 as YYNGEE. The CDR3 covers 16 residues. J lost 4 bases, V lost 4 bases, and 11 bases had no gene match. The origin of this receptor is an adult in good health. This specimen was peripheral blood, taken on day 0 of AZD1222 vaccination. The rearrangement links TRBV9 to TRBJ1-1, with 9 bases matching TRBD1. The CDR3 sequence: CASSPQPGQGTTEAFF. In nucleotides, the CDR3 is TGTGCCAGCAGCCCCCAACCGGGACAGGGAACCACTGAAGCTTTCTTT.